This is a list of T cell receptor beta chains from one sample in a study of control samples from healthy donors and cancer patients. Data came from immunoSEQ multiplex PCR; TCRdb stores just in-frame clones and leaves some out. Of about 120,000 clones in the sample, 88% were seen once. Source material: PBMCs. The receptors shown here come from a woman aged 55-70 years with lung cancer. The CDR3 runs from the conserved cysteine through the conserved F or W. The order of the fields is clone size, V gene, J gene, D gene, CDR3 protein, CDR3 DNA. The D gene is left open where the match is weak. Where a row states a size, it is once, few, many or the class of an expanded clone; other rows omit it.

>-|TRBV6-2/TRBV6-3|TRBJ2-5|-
CASSYEAGQETQYF
TGTGCCAGCAGTTACGAGGCGGGACAAGAGACCCAGTACTTC
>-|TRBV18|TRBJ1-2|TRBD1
CASSLRTGGEYGYTF
TGTGCCAGCTCGCTTCGGACAGGGGGTGAATATGGCTACACCTTC
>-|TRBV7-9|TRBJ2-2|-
CASRTGLTGELFF
TGTGCCAGCAGAACAGGTTTAACCGGGGAGCTGTTTTTT
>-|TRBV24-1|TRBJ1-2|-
CATSDLGASGYTF
TGTGCCACCAGTGATTTGGGCGCGTCTGGCTACACCTTC
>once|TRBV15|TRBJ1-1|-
CATSRAGTANTEAFF
TGTGCCACCAGCAGAGCCGGGACGGCGAACACTGAAGCTTTCTTT
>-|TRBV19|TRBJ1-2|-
CASSIVVRAGYTF
TGTGCCAGTAGTATAGTGGTGCGGGCTGGCTACACCTTC
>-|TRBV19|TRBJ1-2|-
CASSMKSGTVNYGYTF
TGTGCCAGTAGTATGAAGTCTGGGACGGTGAACTATGGCTACACCTTC
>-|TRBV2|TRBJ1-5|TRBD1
CASRGTGDQPQHF
TGTGCCAGCAGGGGTACAGGGGATCAGCCCCAGCATTTT
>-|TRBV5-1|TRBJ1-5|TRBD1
CASSLGQGGNQPQHF
TGCGCCAGCAGCTTGGGGCAGGGGGGGAATCAGCCCCAGCATTTT
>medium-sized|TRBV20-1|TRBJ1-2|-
CSVVGYTF
TGCAGTGTAGTTGGCTACACCTTC
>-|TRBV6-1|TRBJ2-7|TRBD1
CASSEQGTGGNEQYF
TGTGCCAGCAGTGAACAGGGGACAGGGGGCAACGAGCAGTACTTC
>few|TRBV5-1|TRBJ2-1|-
CASSLGLNEQFF
TGCGCCAGCAGCTTGGGACTCAATGAGCAGTTCTTC
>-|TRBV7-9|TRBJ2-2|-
CASSPPPAGTGELFF
TGTGCCAGCAGCCCCCCCCCAGCAGGCACCGGGGAGCTGTTTTTT
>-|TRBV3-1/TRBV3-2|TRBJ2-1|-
CASSHEGLPGDEQFF
TGTGCCAGCAGCCACGAGGGACTGCCGGGGGATGAGCAGTTCTTC
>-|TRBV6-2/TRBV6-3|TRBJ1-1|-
CASSYSTASEAFF
TGTGCCAGCAGTTATTCGACAGCTTCTGAAGCTTTCTTT
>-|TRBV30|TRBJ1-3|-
CAWTLGSSGNTIYF
TGTGCCTGGACCTTAGGAAGCTCTGGAAACACCATATATTTT
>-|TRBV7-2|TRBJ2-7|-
CASTPGDRDTVYEQYF
TGTGCCAGCACCCCTGGTGATCGGGACACCGTCTACGAGCAGTACTTT
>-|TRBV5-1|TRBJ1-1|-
CASSSLQNLNTEAFF
TGCGCCAGCAGCTCGTTACAGAACTTGAACACTGAAGCTTTCTTT
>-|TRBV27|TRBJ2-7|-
CASSTGRGLSYEQYF
TGTGCCAGCAGTACCGGGCGGGGACTCTCCTACGAGCAGTACTTC
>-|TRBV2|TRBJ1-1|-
CASKANTEAFF
TGTGCCAGCAAGGCGAACACTGAAGCTTTCTTT
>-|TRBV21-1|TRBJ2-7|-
CASSKSRTSGILRGEQYF
TGTGCCAGCAGCAAATCTCGGACTAGCGGGATTCTTCGGGGCGAGCAGTACTTC
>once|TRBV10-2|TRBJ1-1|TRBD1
CASRTGRNTEAFF
TGCGCCAGCAGGACAGGGAGAAACACTGAAGCTTTCTTT
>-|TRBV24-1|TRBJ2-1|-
CATSDPNLKGDEQFF
TGTGCCACCAGTGACCCCAACCTAAAAGGGGATGAGCAGTTCTTC